The clone carrying this T cell receptor (beta chain) was observed a single time. The antigen is unknown. CDR1 is MNHNY, CDR2 SVGAGI, per germline (reference sequence). Trimming left V 7 bases short and J 7 bases short, with 14 bases between. CDR3 size: 14 residues. Sample contribution per patient ranged from 1 to 8, covering pretreatment and on-treatment. This entry comes from a study of PD-L1 blockade in urothelial cancer. Findings of the study overall: Pretreatment TCR clonality in blood under the median foretold superior survival. Durable-benefit patients showed greater tumor-associated blood clone expansion at 3 weeks.

Libraries were prepared by immunoSEQ multiplex PCR; TCRdb keeps only in-frame clonotypes and omits some of them. Found here are fewer than 45,000 clones, around 82% of them singletons; the top ten hold less than 3.5%. Source: PBMCs, taken around atezolizumab (anti-PD-L1) treatment. The chain employs TRBV6-6 and TRBJ1-6; a possible D gene is TRBD1 (5 bases). This receptor was taken from a man aged 65 to 79 with urothelial cancer. The CDR3 region has the DNA TGTGCCAGCACCAAGGCAGGGCGGAATTCACCCCTCCACTTT. Encoded protein: CASTKAGRNSPLHF.